This TCR beta chain was found in a study of blood T cell repertoires in COVID-19. Under the authors' procedure: For nucleated cells, counts were estimated from reference gene primer amplification. Clones were sequenced by immunoSEQ multiplex PCR, and TCRdb holds only the in-frame ones, with some missing. Clone size and V and J calls were adopted from that table, with D and trimming inferred from the DNA. This table holds roughly 140,000 clones, 75% to 90% found once. V gave up 5 bases and J gave up 7 bases, with 21 bases separating them. The CDR3 sequence is 16 residues long. CDR1 is LNHDA and CDR2 is SQIVND in the germline V gene (reference sequence).

Sequencing was carried out using peripheral blood. V gene TRBV19 combines with J gene TRBJ2-1; TRBD2 might be the D (6 bases). This TCR came from a woman between 35 and 50 years old with acute or convalescent COVID-19. CDR3: CASSYTSRRHLNEQFF. DNA for the CDR3: TGTGCCAGTAGTTACACTAGCCGGAGACATCTAAATGAGCAGTTCTTC.